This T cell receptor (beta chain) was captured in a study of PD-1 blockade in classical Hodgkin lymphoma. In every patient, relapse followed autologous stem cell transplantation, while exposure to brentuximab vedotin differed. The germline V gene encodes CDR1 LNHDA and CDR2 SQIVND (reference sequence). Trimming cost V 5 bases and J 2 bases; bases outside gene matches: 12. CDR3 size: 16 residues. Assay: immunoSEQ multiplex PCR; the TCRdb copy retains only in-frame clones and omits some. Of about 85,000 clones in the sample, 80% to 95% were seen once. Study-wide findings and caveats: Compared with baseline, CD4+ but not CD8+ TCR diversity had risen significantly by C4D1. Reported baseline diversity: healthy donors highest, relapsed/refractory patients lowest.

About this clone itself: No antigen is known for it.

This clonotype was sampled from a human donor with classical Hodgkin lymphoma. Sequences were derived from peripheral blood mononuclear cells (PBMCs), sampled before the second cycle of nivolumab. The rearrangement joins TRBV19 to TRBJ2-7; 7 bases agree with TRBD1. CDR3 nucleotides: TGTGCCAGTAGTGTTACAGGGGCCGCTATCCCCTACGAGCAGTACTTC. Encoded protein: CASSVTGAAIPYEQYF. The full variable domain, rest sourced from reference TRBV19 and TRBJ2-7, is DGGITQSPKYLFRKEGQNVTLSCEQNLNHDAMYWYRQDPGQGLRLIYYSQIVNDFQKGDIAEGYSVSREKKESFPLTVTSAQKNPTAFYLCASSVTGAAIPYEQYFGPGTRLTVT.